The T cell receptor (beta chain) under discussion was sequenced for a study of PD-L1 blockade in urothelial cancer. Study observations and caveats: TCR clonality was measured in pretreatment peripheral blood. Clonality below the median predicted better survival.

Germline CDR1 and CDR2: MNHNY and SVGAGI (reference sequence). The V segment lost 6 bases and the J segment 7 bases; nucleotides outside the gene matches: 14. The CDR3 contains 16 residues. Of note for this clone: Antigen specificity is unknown.

Noted time point: pretreatment peripheral blood. Measured with immunoSEQ multiplex PCR; TCRdb has only the in-frame clones, and not every one. This table holds 45,000 to 50,000 clones, 75% to 85% found once. The chain employs TRBV6-6 and TRBJ1-5; 8 nucleotides align to TRBD1. The material was PBMCs, obtained around atezolizumab (anti-PD-L1) treatment. The receptor was derived from a man in his 70s with urothelial cancer. This CDR3 is CASRLQGAGVEQPQHF. The CDR3 nucleotides read TGTGCCAGCAGATTGCAGGGGGCAGGAGTAGAGCAGCCCCAGCATTTT.